What follows is one T cell receptor (beta chain) and its context. Its antigen is still unknown. This sample is part of a study of siplizumab effects on memory and regulatory T cells. Study-wide results and limits: Alloreactive sequences traceable to unstimulated CD4+ memory cells were significantly reduced by siplizumab. Of the alloreactive clones, only a minor fraction mapped to unstimulated subsets.

V was cut by 3 bases and J by 6 bases, with 24 bases left in between. The CDR3 has 17 amino acids. Germline V gives CDR1 SGHAT, CDR2 FQDESV (reference sequence). Each sample had approximately 10^5 TCR templates assayed. Measured with immunoSEQ multiplex PCR; TCRdb has only the in-frame clones, and not every one. The sample consists of some 100,000 clones, roughly 93% of them appearing once. The specimen sequenced was CD8+ T cells sorted from blood. The V call is TRBV11-1, the J call TRBJ2-7; tentative D call: TRBD1 (6 bases). This TCR was sampled from a human donor in good health. The CDR3 reads CASSFGEWGPTSGEQYF. The CDR3 DNA reads TGTGCCAGCAGCTTCGGGGAATGGGGGCCAACCTCCGGCGAGCAGTACTTC.